The source of this T cell receptor (beta chain) is a study of blood T cell repertoires in COVID-19. Looking at the study overall: PBMCs, B-cell-depleted T cells, or T cells provided the cDNA or gDNA that made up the material.

Ages ranged from about 18 to 89 years, with residence in approximately 25 US areas. In assigning cohorts, the study relied on participant-reported clinical history. The repertoire was sequenced with immunoSEQ multiplex PCR; TCRdb's copy has only in-frame clones and lacks some. This table holds 220,000 or so clones, about four fifths found once. V was clipped by 6 bases and J by 7 bases, with 12 bases between them. The CDR3 consists of 12 residues. What was sequenced was PBMCs or T cells enriched from blood (not recorded which). The J gene is TRBJ1-1, the V gene TRBV12-3 or TRBV12-4; D remains unclear. The source of this sequence is a woman aged 40 to 50 who had recovered from COVID-19. The CDR3 DNA reads TGTGCCAGCAGCCGAGGGCCCGTTGAAGCTTTCTTT. Translating gives CASSRGPVEAFF.